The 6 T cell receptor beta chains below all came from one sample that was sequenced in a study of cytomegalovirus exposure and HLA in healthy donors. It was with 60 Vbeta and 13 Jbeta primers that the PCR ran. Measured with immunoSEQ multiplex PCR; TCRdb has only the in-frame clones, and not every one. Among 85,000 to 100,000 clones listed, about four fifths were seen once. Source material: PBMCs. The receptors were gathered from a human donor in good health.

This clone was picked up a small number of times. The CDR3 DNA follows: TGTGCCAGCAGTTTAAGGGGGGACAGGACAAGCTCCTATAATTCACCCCTCCACTTT. Residues: CASSLRGDRTSSYNSPLHF. The V and J genes are TRBV27 and TRBJ1-6, with 8 bases aligning to TRBD1. V was clipped by 2 bases and J by 0 bases; unmatched bases: 9. Per germline, CDR1 MNHEY and CDR2 SMNVEV (reference sequence). This CDR3 has 19 residues.

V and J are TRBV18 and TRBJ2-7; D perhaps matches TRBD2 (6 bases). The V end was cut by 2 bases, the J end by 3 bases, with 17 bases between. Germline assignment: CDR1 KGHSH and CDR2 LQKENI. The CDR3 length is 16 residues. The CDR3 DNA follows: TGTGCCAGCTCACCAGCTCCGGGGGTGGGAGTCTACGAGCAGTACTTC. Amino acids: CASSPAPGVGVYEQYF.

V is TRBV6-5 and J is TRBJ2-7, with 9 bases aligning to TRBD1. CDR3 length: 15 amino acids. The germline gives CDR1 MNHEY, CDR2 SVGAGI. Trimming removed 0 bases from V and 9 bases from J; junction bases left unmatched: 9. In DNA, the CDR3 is TGTGCCAGCAGTTACTCAGTAACAGGGGGCTGCGTGCAGTACTTC. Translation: CASSYSVTGGCVQYF.

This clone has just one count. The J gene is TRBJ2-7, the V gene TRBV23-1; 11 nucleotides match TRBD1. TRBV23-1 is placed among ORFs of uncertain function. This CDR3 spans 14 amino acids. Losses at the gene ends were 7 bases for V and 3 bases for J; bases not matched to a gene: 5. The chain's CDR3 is CASKPGTGGYEQYF. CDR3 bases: TGCGCCAGCAAACCCGGGACAGGGGGCTACGAGCAGTACTTC.

As DNA, the CDR3 is TGTGCCAGCAATAGGGACAGTAACTCCTACAATGAGCAGTTCTTC. Translated, it gives CASNRDSNSYNEQFF. V is TRBV2 and J is TRBJ2-1, with 7 bases aligning to TRBD1. This CDR3 region has 15 residues. The junction had 6 bases not matched to a gene; V was cut back by 7 bases and J by 0 bases. Germline V gene data show CDR1 as SNHLY and CDR2 as FYNNEI.

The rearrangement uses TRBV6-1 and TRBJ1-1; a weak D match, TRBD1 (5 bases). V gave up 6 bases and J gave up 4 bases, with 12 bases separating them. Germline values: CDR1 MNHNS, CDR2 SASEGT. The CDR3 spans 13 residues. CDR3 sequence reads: CASSLTVITEAFF. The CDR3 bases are TGTGCCAGCAGCTTGACAGTGATCACTGAAGCTTTCTTT.